The T cell receptor beta chain under discussion was sequenced for a study of blood T cells in healthy people across ages. For the second PCR, which ran for 7 to 11 cycles, a sample-barcoded 5' primer and a J-beta primer mix were used. TCRdb recomputed calls from the 5' RACE reads with MiXCR, one row per CDR3 protein. The profile covers around 870,000 distinct CDR3 sequences, with about 30% appearing a single time and approximately 15% taken by the ten largest. The study, taken as a whole, reports: Naive T cell percentage and TCR beta diversity correlated strongly.

Remarks on this clonotype: Antigen specificity is unknown. This could be a read error, since a much larger clone is one nucleotide away.

Trimming pared 6 bases from V and 9 bases from J, leaving 15 bases between. The length of the CDR3 is 13 residues. The rearrangement links TRBV12-3 or TRBV12-4 to TRBJ2-1; D tentatively fits TRBD1 or TRBD2 (6 bases each). The sample was blood. This clonotype was obtained from a woman older than 75 in good health. CDR3 sequence: CASREGGSTEQFF. CDR3 DNA: TGTGCCAGCAGAGAGGGGGGCAGCACTGAGCAGTTCTTC.